This TCR beta chain came from a study of T cells after yellow fever vaccination. Unmatched junction bases numbered 4, after V lost 4 bases and J lost 2 bases. This CDR3 region has 15 residues. Per the germline V gene, CDR1 is SGHTA and CDR2 is FQGNSA. TCRdb independently ran MiXCR on the 5' RACE reads; one entry per CDR3 protein. The sample shows some 320,000 distinct CDR3 sequences, about 8.7% of them seen only once. This clonotype was counted between two and nine times. The rearrangement uses TRBV7-2 and TRBJ2-5, with 10 bases identical to TRBD2. Sample: PBMCs, taken on the day of the first yellow fever vaccination. This receptor was taken from a man aged 18 to 29 who received the YFV17D yellow fever vaccine. CDR3 coding DNA: TGTGCCAGCAGCTCCCAGACTAGCGGGCAAGAGACCCAGTACTTC. Translated, it gives CASSSQTSGQETQYF.